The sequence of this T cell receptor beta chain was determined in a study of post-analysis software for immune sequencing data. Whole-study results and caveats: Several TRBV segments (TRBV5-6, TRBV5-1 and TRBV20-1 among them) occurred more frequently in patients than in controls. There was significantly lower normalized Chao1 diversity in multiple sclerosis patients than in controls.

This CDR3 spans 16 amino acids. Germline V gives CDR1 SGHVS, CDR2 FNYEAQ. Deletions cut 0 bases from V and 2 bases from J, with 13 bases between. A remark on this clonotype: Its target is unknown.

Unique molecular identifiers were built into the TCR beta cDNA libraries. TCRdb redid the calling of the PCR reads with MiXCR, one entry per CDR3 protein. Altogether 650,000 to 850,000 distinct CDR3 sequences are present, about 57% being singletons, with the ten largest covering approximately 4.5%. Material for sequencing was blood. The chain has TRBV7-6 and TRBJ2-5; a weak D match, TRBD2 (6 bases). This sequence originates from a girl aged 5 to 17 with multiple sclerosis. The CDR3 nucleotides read TGTGCCAGCAGCTTAGCTGAGGAAGGGAGGCAAGAGACCCAGTACTTC. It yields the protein CASSLAEEGRQETQYF.